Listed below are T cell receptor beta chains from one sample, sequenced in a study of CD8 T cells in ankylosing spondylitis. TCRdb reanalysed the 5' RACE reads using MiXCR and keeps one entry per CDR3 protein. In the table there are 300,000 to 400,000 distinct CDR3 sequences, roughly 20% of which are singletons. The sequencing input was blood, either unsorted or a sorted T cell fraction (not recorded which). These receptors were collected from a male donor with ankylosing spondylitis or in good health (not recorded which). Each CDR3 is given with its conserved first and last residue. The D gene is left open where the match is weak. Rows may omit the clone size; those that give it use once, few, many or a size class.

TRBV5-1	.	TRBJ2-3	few	TGCGCCAGCAGCTCTGACCCCTTTACAGATACGCAGTATTTT	CASSSDPFTDTQYF
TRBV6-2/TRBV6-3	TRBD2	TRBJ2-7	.	TGTGCCAGCAGTTCCAGAGCGGGGCTGAACGAGCAGTACTTC	CASSSRAGLNEQYF
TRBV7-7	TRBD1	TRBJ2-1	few	TGTGCTAGCAGCCCCGGGACAGACTACATCGATGAGCAGTTCTTC	CASSPGTDYIDEQFF
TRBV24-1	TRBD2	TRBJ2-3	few	TGTGCCACCAGTGAGCTAGCGGGGGGCACCACAGATACGCAGTATTTT	CATSELAGGTTDTQYF
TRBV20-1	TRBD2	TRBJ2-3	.	TGCAGTGCTGGAATTAGCGGGATAACTAGCACAGATACGCAGTATTTT	CSAGISGITSTDTQYF
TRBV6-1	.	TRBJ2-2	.	TGTGCCAGCAGTCAGGGGCTGGGGATCACCGGGGAGCTGTTTTTT	CASSQGLGITGELFF
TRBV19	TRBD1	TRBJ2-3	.	TGTGCCAGTAGTAAAGCCAGGGGGAGCGATACGCAGTATTTT	CASSKARGSDTQYF
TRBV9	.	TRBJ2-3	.	TGTGCCAGCAGCGTAGGGAGGGGGGCCGGAGATACGCAGTATTTT	CASSVGRGAGDTQYF
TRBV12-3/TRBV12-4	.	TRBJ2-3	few	TGTGCCAGCAGTTCCCAAGGTCCGCCCCCCACAGATACGCAGTATTTT	CASSSQGPPPTDTQYF
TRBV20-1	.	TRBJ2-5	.	TGCAGTGTTACGAGAAAGAACCAAGAGACCCAGTACTTC	CSVTRKNQETQYF
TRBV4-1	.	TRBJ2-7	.	TGCGCCAGCAGCCAGGCGCCAGGGTGGGAGCAGTACTTC	CASSQAPGWEQYF
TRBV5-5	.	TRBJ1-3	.	TGTGCCAGCAGCTTGCTCGGCAGGGGATCCGGAAACACCATATATTTT	CASSLLGRGSGNTIYF
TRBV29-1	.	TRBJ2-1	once	TGCAGCGGGGGGGGGGCTGTGTACAATGAGCAGTTCTTC	CSGGGAVYNEQFF
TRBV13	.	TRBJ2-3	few	TGTGCCAGCAGCCGCTGGGCGGTAAAGAGCACAGATACGCAGTATTTT	CASSRWAVKSTDTQYF